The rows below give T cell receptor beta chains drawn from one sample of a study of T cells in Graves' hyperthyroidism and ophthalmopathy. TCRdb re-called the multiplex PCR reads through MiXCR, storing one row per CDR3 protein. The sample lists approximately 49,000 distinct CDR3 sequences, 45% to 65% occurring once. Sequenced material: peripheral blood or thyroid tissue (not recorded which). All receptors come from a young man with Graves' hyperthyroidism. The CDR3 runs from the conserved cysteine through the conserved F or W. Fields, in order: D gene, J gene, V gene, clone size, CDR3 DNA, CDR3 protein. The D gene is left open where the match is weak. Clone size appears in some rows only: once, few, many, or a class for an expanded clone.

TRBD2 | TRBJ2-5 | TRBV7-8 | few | TGTGCCAGCAGCTCCCCCGGGAGGGGACAAGAGACCCAGTACTTC | CASSSPGRGQETQYF
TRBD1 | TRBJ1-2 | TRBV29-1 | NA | TGCAGCGCACCAGCCTTGACAGGGGATGGTGGCTACACCTTC | CSAPALTGDGGYTF
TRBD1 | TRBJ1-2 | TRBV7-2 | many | TGTGCCAGCAGCTTAATCGCGGGGACAGGGACCTATGGCTACACCTTC | CASSLIAGTGTYGYTF
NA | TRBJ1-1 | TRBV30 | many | TGTGCCTGGAGGACAAGGAATATGAACACTGAAGCTTTCTTT | CAWRTRNMNTEAFF
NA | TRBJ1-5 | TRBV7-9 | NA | TGTGCCAGCAGCTTAGATGGGTTTCAGCCCCAGCATTTT | CASSLDGFQPQHF
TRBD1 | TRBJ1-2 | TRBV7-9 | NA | TGTGCCAGCGGCCCCCGGACAGGGGGCAGTGGCCACACCTTC | CASGPRTGGSGHTF
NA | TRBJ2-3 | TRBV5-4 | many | TGTGCCAGCAGCTTGGCCGGGCTAGCCCGTACAGATACGCAGTATTTT | CASSLAGLARTDTQYF
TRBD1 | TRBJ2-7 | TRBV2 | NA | TGTGCCAGCAGTTACGGGACAGGGAAATACTACGAGCAGTACTTC | CASSYGTGKYYEQYF
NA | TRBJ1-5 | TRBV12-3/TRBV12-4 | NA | TGTGCCAGCAGCTTAGGGGACGGAGGTGGCAATCAGCCCCAGCATTTT | CASSLGDGGGNQPQHF
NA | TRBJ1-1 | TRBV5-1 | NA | TGCGCCAGCAGCAGCCGAAGCCCCCTGAACACTGAAGCTTTCTTT | CASSSRSPLNTEAFF
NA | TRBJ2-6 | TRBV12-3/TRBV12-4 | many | TGTGCCAGCAGTTTCGAGGCCAACGTCCTGACTTTC | CASSFEANVLTF
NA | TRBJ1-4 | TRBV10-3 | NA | TGTGCCACACAGGTGCAAGGGGATGAAAAACTGTTTTTT | CATQVQGDEKLFF
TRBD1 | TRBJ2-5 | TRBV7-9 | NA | TGTGCCAGCAGCAAAAGCAGGGGGCAAGAGACCCAGTACTTC | CASSKSRGQETQYF
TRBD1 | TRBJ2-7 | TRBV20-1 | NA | TGCAGTGCTAGAGACGACAGGGGCTACGAGCAGTACTTC | CSARDDRGYEQYF
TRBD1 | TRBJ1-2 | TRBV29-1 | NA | TGCAGCGCGCGTGGGGGGACAGCCAGCTATGGCTACACCTTC | CSARGGTASYGYTF
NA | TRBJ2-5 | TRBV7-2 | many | TGTGCCAGCAGCTCGGGACTCTTTGAGACCCAGTACTTC | CASSSGLFETQYF
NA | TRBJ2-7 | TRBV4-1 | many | TGCGCCAGCAGCCAAGTTGGGGAATACGAGCAGTACTTC | CASSQVGEYEQYF
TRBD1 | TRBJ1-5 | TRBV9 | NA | TGTGCCAGCAGCCCCGGGACAGGGGAAAGTAGCAATCAGCCCCAGCATTTT | CASSPGTGESSNQPQHF
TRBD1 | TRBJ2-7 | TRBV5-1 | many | TGCGCCAGCAGCCTAGGTAGGGGGCGAACCTACGAGCAGTACTTC | CASSLGRGRTYEQYF
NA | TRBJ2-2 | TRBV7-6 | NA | TGTGCCAGCAGAACCACCAACACCGGGGAGCTGTTTTTT | CASRTTNTGELFF
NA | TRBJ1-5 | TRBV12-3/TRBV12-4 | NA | TGTGCCAGCAGTTTAACCTCGAGCGGCAATCAGCCCCAGCATTTT | CASSLTSSGNQPQHF
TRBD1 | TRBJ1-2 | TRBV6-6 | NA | TGTGCCAGCAGCCGACTACGGGACAGGGTAGGACTAGTCTATGGCTACACCTTC | CASSRLRDRVGLVYGYTF
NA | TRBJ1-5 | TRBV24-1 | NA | TGTGCCACCAGTGTGGGGGGAGATCAGCCCCAGCATTTT | CATSVGGDQPQHF
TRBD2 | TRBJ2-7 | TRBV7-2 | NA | TGTGCCAGCAGCCCCGGGACTAGCGGGTACGAGCAGTACTTC | CASSPGTSGYEQYF
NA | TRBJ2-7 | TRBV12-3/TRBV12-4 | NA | TGTGCCAGCAGTTTTGTCAGGGGAACCGGGGAGCTGTACTTC | CASSFVRGTGELYF
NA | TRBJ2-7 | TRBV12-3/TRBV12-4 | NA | TGTGCCAGCAGTTTGGCAGGGAGAGGCTACGAGCAGTACTTC | CASSLAGRGYEQYF
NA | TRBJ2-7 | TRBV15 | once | TGTGCCACCAGCAGAGCCCGGCGGGCGGACGAGCAGTACTTC | CATSRARRADEQYF
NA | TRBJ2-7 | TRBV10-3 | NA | TGTGCCATCAGTGAGTCGTTAGGGTGGGGCTTTTACGAGCAGTACTTC | CAISESLGWGFYEQYF
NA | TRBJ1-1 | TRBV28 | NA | TGTGCCAGCAGTTTAGATTGGGGAGGGTCGGGAGCTTTCTTT | CASSLDWGGSGAFF
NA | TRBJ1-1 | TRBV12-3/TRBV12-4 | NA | TGTGCCAGCCTTCCCTGCAAAGGGCTGGAAACTGAAGCTTTCTTT | CASLPCKGLETEAFF
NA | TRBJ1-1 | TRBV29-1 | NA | TGCAGCGTTGAAATCGGGTACACTGAAGCTTTCTTT | CSVEIGYTEAFF
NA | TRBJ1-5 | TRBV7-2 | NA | TGTGCCAGCAGCTTAGGAGGGGAGACCCAGCATTTT | CASSLGGETQHF
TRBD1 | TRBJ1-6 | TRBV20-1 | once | TGCAGTGCTAGACCAGGGGGTTCACCCCTCCACTTT | CSARPGGSPLHF
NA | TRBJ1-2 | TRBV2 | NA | TGTGCCAGCAGCGTATCCGAAAATGGCTACACCTTC | CASSVSENGYTF
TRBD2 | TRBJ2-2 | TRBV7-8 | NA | TGTGCCAGCACCCTCACGGGAGGGCAGTCGACCACCGGGGAGCTGTTTTTT | CASTLTGGQSTTGELFF
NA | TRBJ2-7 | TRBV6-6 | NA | TGTGCCAGCAGTTCCTACCTCTGGGACTCCTACGAGCAGTACTTC | CASSSYLWDSYEQYF